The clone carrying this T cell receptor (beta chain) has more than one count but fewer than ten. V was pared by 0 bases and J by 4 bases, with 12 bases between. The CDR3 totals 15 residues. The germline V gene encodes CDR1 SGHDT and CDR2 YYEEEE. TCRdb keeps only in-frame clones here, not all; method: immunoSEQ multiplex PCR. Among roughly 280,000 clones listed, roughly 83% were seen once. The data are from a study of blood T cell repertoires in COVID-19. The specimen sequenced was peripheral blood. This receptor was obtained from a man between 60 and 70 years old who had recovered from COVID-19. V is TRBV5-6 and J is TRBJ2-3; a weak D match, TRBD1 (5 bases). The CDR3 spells CASSLGRAGSDTQYF. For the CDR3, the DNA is TGTGCCAGCAGCTTGGGTCGGGCAGGGTCAGATACGCAGTATTTT.